Presented here are 29 T cell receptor beta chains from one specimen sequenced in a study of CD8+CD57+ T cells in acquired aplastic anemia. The study profiled TCR beta VDJ and CDR3 using genomic DNA as template. A single record per CDR3 protein comes from TCRdb applying MiXCR to the reads. The table shows about 270,000 distinct CDR3 sequences, with 45% to 70% occurring only once. Sequencing input: sorted CD4+, CD8+, or CD8+CD57+ T cells (not recorded which) from PBMCs. Receptors were obtained from a human donor with severe aplastic anemia or a healthy control (not recorded which).

Points on this clonotype: At one end the junction does not follow the germline gene, possibly because of a read error. J is TRBJ2-2 and V is TRBV9, with D possibly TRBD1 on 6 matching bases. This CDR3 has 8 residues. Germline CDR1 and CDR2: SGDLS and YYNGEE. CDR3 sequence reads: CASSVGGF. The CDR3 DNA reads as TGTGCCAGCAGCGTTGGGGGCTTT.

This clonotype was counted ten times or more. This sequence joins TRBV20-1 and TRBJ1-4, with TRBD1 matching over 7 bases. The germline V gene has CDR1 DFQATT and CDR2 SNEGSKA (reference sequence). The CDR3 consists of 14 residues. V dropped 6 bases and J dropped 5; count of bases not matched to a gene: 9. The CDR3 loop reads CSATADRSNEKLFF. Written as DNA, the CDR3 is TGCAGTGCAACCGCGGACAGGTCGAATGAAAAACTGTTTTTT.

As concerns this clonotype: An end of the junction does not agree with germline; a read error may underlie this. The rearrangement joins TRBV2 to TRBJ1-6; 8 positions match TRBD1. This CDR3 comprises 15 residues. Germline lookup yields CDR1 SNHLY and CDR2 FYNNEI. CDR3 loop: CASRDDRGRNSSLHF. The CDR3 DNA sequence: TGTGCCAGCAGGGACGACAGGGGCCGGAATTCATCCCTCCACTTT.

The chain joins TRBV18 to TRBJ1-1, with 7 bases identical to TRBD1. In germline, CDR1 is KGHSH, CDR2 LQKENI. V lost 8 bases and J lost 1; bases outside the gene matches: 7. The CDR3 length is 14 residues. CDR3 coding DNA: TGTGCCAGCAGCTCAAGACAGGGGAACACTGAAGCTTTCTTT. This codes for CASSSRQGNTEAFF.

This clonotype has only one observation. The chain uses TRBV5-1 and TRBJ2-1; 13 nucleotides agree with TRBD2. The CDR3 is made up of 15 amino acids. The J segment lost 8 bases and the V segment lost 4 bases, leaving 6 bases of the junction unmatched. Germline CDR1 reads SGHRS; CDR2 reads YFSETQ. The CDR3: CASSTSGGDVDEQFF. CDR3 nucleotide sequence: TGCGCCAGCAGCACTAGCGGGGGGGACGTTGATGAGCAGTTCTTC.

This clonotype came up once. The chain has TRBV15 and TRBJ2-2; D is undetermined. CDR1 and CDR2 (germline): LNHNV, YYDKDF (reference sequence). Trimming removed 4 bases at V and 0 bases at J, with 9 bases between. CDR3 length: 15 amino acids. The CDR3 loop reads CATSIGLANTGELFF. The CDR3 bases are TGTGCCACCAGCATCGGGCTAGCGAACACCGGGGAGCTGTTTTTT.

The CDR3 here is CSAPSPGGLYEQYF. In DNA form, the CDR3 reads TGCAGTGCTCCTTCCCCAGGCGGTCTCTACGAGCAGTACTTC. V gene TRBV20-1 combines with J gene TRBJ2-7; D gene ambiguous. Germline CDR1 reads DFQATT; CDR2 reads SNEGSKA (reference sequence). With 5 bases removed from V and 3 bases from J, the gap between germline ends came to 17 bases. The CDR3 has 14 residues.

CDR3 sequence reads: CSVRIGDTQYF. DNA for the CDR3: TGCAGCGTTCGAATAGGAGATACGCAGTATTTT. The chain joins TRBV29-1 to TRBJ2-3; D not resolved. CDR3 length: 11 residues. The V end was cut by 5 bases, the J end by 5 bases, with 8 bases between. Germline values: CDR1 SQVTM, CDR2 ANQGSEA.

In this sample, this clonotype turned up many times. This chain links TRBV5-1 with TRBJ1-3, with a tentative D call TRBD1 (5 bases). The CDR3 totals 14 residues. Germline V gene data show CDR1 as SGHRS and CDR2 as YFSETQ. V was clipped by 1 base and J by 3 bases, with 8 bases between them. CDR3 in amino acids: CASSLIGVGNTIYF. CDR3 coding DNA: TGCGCCAGCAGCTTGATAGGGGTTGGAAACACCATATATTTT. Full variable domain (rest looked up from reference TRBV5-1 and TRBJ1-3): KAGVTQTPRYLIKTRGQQVTLSCSPISGHRSVSWYQQTPGQGLQFLFEYFSETQRNKGNFPGRFSGRQFSNSRSEMNVSTLELGDSALYLCASSLIGVGNTIYFGEGSWLTVV.

The rearrangement uses TRBV14 and TRBJ2-5; 8 nucleotides match TRBD1. The last part of the DNA fits TRBJ2-1 better; the J call may be wrong. Germline CDR1 SGHDN, CDR2 FVKESK. The CDR3 is 15 residues long. The CDR3 reads CASSSVTGDYNEQFF. CDR3 DNA: TGTGCCAGCAGCTCCGTGACAGGGGACTACAATGAGCAGTTCTTC.

The chain has TRBV12-3 or TRBV12-4 and TRBJ2-5; perhaps TRBD1 as D (6 bases). V was pared by 5 bases and J by 3 bases, with 19 bases between. This CDR3 region has 16 residues. The CDR3 is CASSEGVWGIKETQYF. CDR3 DNA sequence: TGTGCCAGCAGTGAGGGGGTTTGGGGAATCAAAGAGACCCAGTACTTC.

The CDR3, as DNA: TGTGCCACCTTACAGGGGTTTCAGAGCGAGCAGTACTTC. It yields the protein CATLQGFQSEQYF. The chain carries TRBV24-1 and TRBJ2-7, with 7 bases identical to TRBD1. Germline V gene data show CDR1 as KGHDR and CDR2 as SFDVKD. J gave up 6 bases and V 9 bases, and 10 bases lay outside the gene matches. The CDR3 is 13 residues long.

The rearrangement uses TRBV19 and TRBJ2-7; TRBD1 agrees at 8 bases. Losses at the gene ends were 3 bases for V and 4 bases for J; bases not matched to a gene: 8. The germline V gene encodes CDR1 LNHDA and CDR2 SQIVND (reference sequence). The length of the CDR3 is 15 residues. The CDR3 DNA reads as TGTGCCAGTAGTATGGCGCCGGACAGGGCTTACGAGCAGTACTTC. Translating it yields CASSMAPDRAYEQYF.

The genes are TRBV2 and TRBJ1-6, with D uncertain. Germline CDR1 and CDR2: SNHLY and FYNNEI. There are 15 residues in the CDR3. V gave up 7 bases and J gave up 8 bases, with 18 bases separating them. This CDR3 is CASIPGTLRYSPLHF. The CDR3 DNA sequence: TGTGCCAGCATTCCAGGAACCCTTCGGTATTCACCCCTCCACTTT.

This clonotype was observed a handful of times. This chain uses TRBV7-3 with TRBJ2-3, with 12 bases identical to TRBD2. Germline lookup yields CDR1 SGHTA and CDR2 FQGTGA. CDR3 length equals 15 residues. The J segment lost 5 bases and the V segment lost 4 bases, leaving 4 bases of the junction unmatched. The CDR3 DNA follows: TGTGCCAGCAGCTCTAGCGGGGGGGCGGGAGATACGCAGTATTTT. This encodes CASSSSGGAGDTQYF. Based on the CDR3 plus reference TRBV7-3 and TRBJ2-3, the full variable domain is GAGVSQTPSNKVTEKGKYVELRCDPISGHTALYWYRQSLGQGPEFLIYFQGTGAADDSGLPNDRFFAVRPEGSVSTLKIQRTERGDSAVYLCASSSSGGAGDTQYFGPGTRLTVL.

The V and J genes are TRBV20-1 and TRBJ2-7; possibly TRBD2 for D (6 bases). Germline CDR1 reads DFQATT; CDR2 reads SNEGSKA (reference sequence). CDR3 length: 15 amino acids. Trimming left V 6 bases short and J 0 bases short, with 18 bases between. CDR3 coding DNA: TGCAGTGCCACTTCCGTCGACGGGGGCTCCTACGAGCAGTACTTC. Protein: CSATSVDGGSYEQYF.

For this clonotype: The junction departs from the called germline gene at one end, perhaps through a read error. The chain links TRBV4-1 to TRBJ2-5, with D perhaps matching TRBD2 (5 bases). The germline gives CDR1 MGHRA, CDR2 YSYEKL. The CDR3 is made up of 13 amino acids. This CDR3 is CVSSQWRTETQYF. CDR3 bases: TGCGTCAGCAGCCAATGGAGGACGGAGACCCAGTACTTC.

Notes on this clonotype: An end of the junction does not agree with germline; a read error may underlie this. V gene TRBV29-1 combines with J gene TRBJ2-5, with D possibly being TRBD2 (5 bases). CDR1 SQVTM and CDR2 ANQGSEA come from the germline V gene. The CDR3 sequence is 12 residues long. As DNA, the CDR3 is TGCAGCGTGAAGGATGCCGGGGAGACTCAGTACTTC. Its protein is CSVKDAGETQYF.

Comments on this clonotype: This may arise from a read error, as a much more abundant clone is one base away. V usage is TRBV5-1 and J usage is TRBJ1-3; D not resolved. This CDR3 comprises 17 residues. Germline loops: CDR1 SGHRS, CDR2 YFSETQ. For the CDR3, the DNA is TGCGCCAGCAGCCCCGAGCTAGCCCCTCTCTCTGGAAACACCGTATATTTT. Amino acid sequence: CASSPELAPLSGNTVYF.

The chain joins TRBV30 to TRBJ2-5; D perhaps matches TRBD1 (5 bases). The CDR3 loop spans 12 amino acids. The germline V gene has CDR1 GTSNPN and CDR2 SVGIG (reference sequence). Trimming pared 4 bases from V and 6 bases from J, leaving 12 bases between. CDR3 amino acids: CAWIQGFQTQYF. CDR3 nucleotide sequence: TGTGCCTGGATCCAGGGATTTCAGACCCAGTACTTC.

This clonotype appeared a single time. This sequence joins TRBV7-9 and TRBJ2-7; 12 bases fit TRBD1. This CDR3 spans 17 amino acids. V gave up 5 bases and J gave up 1 base; unmatched junction bases: 9. Germline V lookup: CDR1 SEHNR, CDR2 FQNEAQ (reference sequence). The CDR3 coding sequence is TGTGCCAGCAGCATCGGGACAGGGGGCTATCAGTCCTACGAGCAGTACTTC. This codes for CASSIGTGGYQSYEQYF.

This clonotype was seen repeatedly, ten times or more. The CDR3 coding sequence is TGTGCCTGGATACAGGGTGGTACCGGGGAGCTGTTTTTT. This encodes CAWIQGGTGELFF. The chain combines TRBV30 with TRBJ2-2; weak D call: TRBD1 (6 bases). The CDR3 extends over 13 amino acids. Germline V gene lookup returns CDR1 GTSNPN and CDR2 SVGIG (reference sequence). V was cut by 4 bases and J by 5 bases, with 11 bases left in between.

The chain is built from TRBV10-3 and TRBJ2-1, with TRBD2 matching over 10 bases. This CDR3 contains 14 residues. Germline loops: CDR1 ENHRY, CDR2 SYGVKD. The trim removed 8 bases at V and 6 bases at J, leaving 7 bases unmatched. CDR3 residues: CAILGIAGGNEQFF. The CDR3, as DNA: TGTGCCATCCTGGGCATAGCGGGAGGCAATGAGCAGTTCTTC.

The chain links TRBV2 to TRBJ2-7; the D gene is possibly TRBD2 (6 bases). Germline V CDR1 and CDR2: SNHLY, FYNNEI. CDR3 length equals 11 residues. V shed 11 bases and J shed 2 bases, with 10 bases lying between them. The DNA of the CDR3 is TGTGCCGCCTCGGGGGCCTACGAGCAGTACTTC. This sequence encodes CAASGAYEQYF.

Comments on this clonotype: This could be a read error, since a much larger clone is one nucleotide away. The chain joins TRBV4-3 to TRBJ1-2; D not resolved. The CDR3 is made up of 17 amino acids. CDR1 is LGHNA and CDR2 is YSLEER in the germline V gene. CDR3: CASSQDSQRGDLYGHTF. CDR3 DNA: TGCGCCAGCAGCCAAGACTCCCAACGGGGAGACTTATATGGCCACACCTTC.

This clonotype has at least ten counts. The V and J genes are TRBV4-2 and TRBJ1-3; D unclear. In germline, CDR1 is LGHNA, CDR2 YNFKEQ. V lost 0 bases and J 0 bases, leaving 24 bases between the germline ends. The CDR3 extends over 21 amino acids. CDR3 in DNA: TGTGCCAGCAGCCAAGAATTGGCGGTCGGAGGACGTATTTCCTCTGGAAACACCATATATTTT. This encodes CASSQELAVGGRISSGNTIYF.

This clonotype was counted at least ten times. CDR3 region: CASSYNPGAGGSQQYF. CDR3 in DNA: TGTGCCAGCAGTTACAATCCTGGGGCAGGGGGTAGCCAACAGTACTTC. The chain uses TRBV6-5 and TRBJ2-7; 7 bases agree with TRBD1. The V segment lost 2 bases and the J segment 10 bases; nucleotides outside the gene matches: 17. CDR1 and CDR2 (germline): MNHEY, SVGAGI. The CDR3 has 16 residues.

At least ten counts were recorded for this clonotype. J is TRBJ2-7 and V is TRBV5-6; D gene unclear. Trimming shortened V by 0 bases and J by 3 bases, and 10 bases separated the two germline ends. Germline V gene data show CDR1 as SGHDT and CDR2 as YYEEEE. The CDR3 covers 14 residues. The CDR3 region has the DNA TGTGCCAGCAGCTTGGAATCGAATGTCTACGAGCAGTACTTC. It translates to CASSLESNVYEQYF.

As for this clonotype: The junction shows a germline mismatch at one end, possibly a read error. The gene calls are TRBV10-3 and TRBJ2-5; 7 bases line up with TRBD2. The germline CDR1 and CDR2 sequences are ENHRY and SYGVKD. The CDR3 length is 11 residues. The CDR3: CVIRGRETHYF. The CDR3 DNA sequence: TGTGTCATCAGAGGGCGGGAGACCCATTACTTC.